This TCR beta chain is from a study of shared clonotypes between healthy human individuals. Study context: Donors had three CD4 naive, three CD4 memory, two CD8 naive and one CD8 memory plate apiece.

The study's findings and limits: Against clonotypes common to all four donors, non-shared ones had lower generation probabilities.

Worth noting for this clone: Its antigen is not known.

Here immunoSEQ multiplex PCR was the method, and the copy in TCRdb shows in-frame clones only, minus some. The profile shows under 2.5 million clones, less than 95% of them singletons. What was sequenced was naive CD4+ T cells from PBMCs. The subset: CD45RA+ positively selected. The source of this sequence is a man aged 18 to 30 in good health. Some clones in this sample may be carry-over from other donors' samples.

Here the CDR3 DNA reads TGTGCCAGCAGTTCGGCGACTAGCGGCAATGAGCAGTTCTTC. It codes for CASSSATSGNEQFF. V gene TRBV28 combines with J gene TRBJ2-1; 9 positions agree with TRBD2. Per the germline V gene, CDR1 is MDHEN and CDR2 is SYDVKM. Trimming removed 4 bases from V and 6 bases from J; junction bases left unmatched: 4. CDR3 length: 14 amino acids.